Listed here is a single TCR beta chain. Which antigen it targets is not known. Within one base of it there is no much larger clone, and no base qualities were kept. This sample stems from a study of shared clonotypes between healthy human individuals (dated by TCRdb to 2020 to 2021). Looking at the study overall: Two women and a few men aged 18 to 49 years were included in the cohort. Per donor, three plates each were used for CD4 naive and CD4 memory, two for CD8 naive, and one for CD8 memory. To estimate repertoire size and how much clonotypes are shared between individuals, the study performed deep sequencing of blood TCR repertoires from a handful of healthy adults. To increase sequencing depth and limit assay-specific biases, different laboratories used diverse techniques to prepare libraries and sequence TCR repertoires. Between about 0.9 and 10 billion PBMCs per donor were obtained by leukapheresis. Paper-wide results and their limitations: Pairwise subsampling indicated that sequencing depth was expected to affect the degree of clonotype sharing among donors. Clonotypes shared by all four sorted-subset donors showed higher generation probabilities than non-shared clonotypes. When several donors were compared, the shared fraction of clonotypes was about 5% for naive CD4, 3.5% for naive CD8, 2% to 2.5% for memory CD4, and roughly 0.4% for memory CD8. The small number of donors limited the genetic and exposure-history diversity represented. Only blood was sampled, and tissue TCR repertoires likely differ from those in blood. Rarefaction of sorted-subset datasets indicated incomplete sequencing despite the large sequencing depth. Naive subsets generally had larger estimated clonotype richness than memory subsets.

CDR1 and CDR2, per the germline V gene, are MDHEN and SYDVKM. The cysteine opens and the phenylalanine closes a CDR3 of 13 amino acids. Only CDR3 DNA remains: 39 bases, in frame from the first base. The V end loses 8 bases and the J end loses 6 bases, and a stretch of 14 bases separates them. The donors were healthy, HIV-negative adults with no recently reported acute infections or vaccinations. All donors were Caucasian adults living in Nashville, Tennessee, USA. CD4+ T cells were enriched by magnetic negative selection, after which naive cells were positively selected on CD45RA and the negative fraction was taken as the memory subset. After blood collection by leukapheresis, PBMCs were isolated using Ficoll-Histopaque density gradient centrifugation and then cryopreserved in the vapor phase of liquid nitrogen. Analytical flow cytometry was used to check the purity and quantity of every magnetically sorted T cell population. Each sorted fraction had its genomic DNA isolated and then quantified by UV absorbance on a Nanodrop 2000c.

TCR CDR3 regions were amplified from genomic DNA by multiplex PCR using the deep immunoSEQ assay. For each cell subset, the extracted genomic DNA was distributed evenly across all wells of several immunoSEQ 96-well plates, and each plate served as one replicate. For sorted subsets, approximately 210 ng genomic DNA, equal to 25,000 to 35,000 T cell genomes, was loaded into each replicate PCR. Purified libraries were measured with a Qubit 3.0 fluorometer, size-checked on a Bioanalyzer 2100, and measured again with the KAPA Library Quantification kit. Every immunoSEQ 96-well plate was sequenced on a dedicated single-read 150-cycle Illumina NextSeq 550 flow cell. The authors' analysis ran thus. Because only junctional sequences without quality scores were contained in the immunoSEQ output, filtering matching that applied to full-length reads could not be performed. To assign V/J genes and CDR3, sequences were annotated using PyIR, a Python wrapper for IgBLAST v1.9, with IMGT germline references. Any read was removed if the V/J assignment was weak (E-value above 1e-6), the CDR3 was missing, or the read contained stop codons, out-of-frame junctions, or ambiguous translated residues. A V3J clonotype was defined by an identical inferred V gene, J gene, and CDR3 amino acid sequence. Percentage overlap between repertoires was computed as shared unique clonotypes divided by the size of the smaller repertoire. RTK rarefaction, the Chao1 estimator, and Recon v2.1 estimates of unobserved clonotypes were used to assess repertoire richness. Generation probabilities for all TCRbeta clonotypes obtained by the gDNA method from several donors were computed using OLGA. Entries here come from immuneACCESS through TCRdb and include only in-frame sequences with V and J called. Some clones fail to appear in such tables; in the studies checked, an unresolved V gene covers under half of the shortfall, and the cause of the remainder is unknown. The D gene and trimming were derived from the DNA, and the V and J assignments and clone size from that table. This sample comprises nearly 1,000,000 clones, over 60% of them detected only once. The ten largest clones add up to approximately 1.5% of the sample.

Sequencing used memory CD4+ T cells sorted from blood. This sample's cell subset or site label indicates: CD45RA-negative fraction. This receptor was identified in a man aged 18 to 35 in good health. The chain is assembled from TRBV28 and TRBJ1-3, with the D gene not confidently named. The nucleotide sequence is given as TGTGCCAGCTATTCGCAAACCATAAACACCATATATTTT. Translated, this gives CASYSQTINTIYF. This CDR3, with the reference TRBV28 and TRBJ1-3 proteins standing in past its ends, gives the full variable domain DVKVTQSSRYLVKRTGEKVFLECVQDMDHENMFWYRQDPGLGLRLIYFSYDVKMKEKGDIPEGYSVSREKKERFSLILESASTNQTSMYLCASYSQTINTIYFGEGSWLTVV.